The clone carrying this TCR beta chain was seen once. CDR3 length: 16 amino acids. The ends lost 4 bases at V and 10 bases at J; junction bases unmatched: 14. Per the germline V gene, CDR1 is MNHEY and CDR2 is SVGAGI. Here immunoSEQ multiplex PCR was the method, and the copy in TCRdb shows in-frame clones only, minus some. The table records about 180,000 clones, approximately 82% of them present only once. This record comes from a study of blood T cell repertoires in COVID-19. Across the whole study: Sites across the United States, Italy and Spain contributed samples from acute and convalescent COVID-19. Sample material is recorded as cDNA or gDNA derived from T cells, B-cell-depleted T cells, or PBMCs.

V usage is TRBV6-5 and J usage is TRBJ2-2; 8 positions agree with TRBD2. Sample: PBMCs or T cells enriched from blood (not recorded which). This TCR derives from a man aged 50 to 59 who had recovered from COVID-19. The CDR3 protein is CASSSWGSGVKKELFF. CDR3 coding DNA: TGTGCCAGCAGTTCCTGGGGTAGCGGGGTGAAAAAGGAGCTGTTTTTT.